Each of the 14 T cell receptor beta chains below was sequenced from the same sample in a study of a mutant IDH1 vaccine in newly diagnosed glioma. Indicated time point: week 47, end of study. What each vaccine dose contained was 300 ug of mutant IDH1 20-mer peptide, accompanied by topical imiquimod. Their antigens are not known. TCRdb keeps only in-frame clones here, not all; method: immunoSEQ multiplex PCR. The sample lists approximately 25,000 clones; less than 90% were seen once. This material consisted of PBMCs, taken from a glioma patient whose treatment included an IDH1 peptide vaccine. The origin of the receptors is a man aged 40-55 years with glioma.

The chain recombines TRBV20-1 with TRBJ2-5; D is undetermined. Trimming removed 0 bases at V and 1 base at J, with 0 bases between. The CDR3 consists of 11 residues. The germline V gene encodes CDR1 DFQATT and CDR2 SNEGSKA (reference sequence). The CDR3 protein is CSARDQETQYF. CDR3 coding DNA: TGCAGTGCTAGAGACCAAGAGACCCAGTACTTC.

The J gene is TRBJ1-4, the V gene TRBV28; unclear D gene. Per the germline V gene, CDR1 is MDHEN and CDR2 is SYDVKM. This CDR3 contains 10 residues. The V end lost 10 bases, the J end lost 11 bases, and 11 bases lay between the germline ends. In DNA form, the CDR3 reads TGTGCCACCTTAGGGTGGAAACTGTTTTTT. Its protein is CATLGWKLFF. Combining the CDR3 with reference TRBV28 and TRBJ1-4 gives the whole variable domain DVKVTQSSRYLVKRTGEKVFLECVQDMDHENMFWYRQDPGLGLRLIYFSYDVKMKEKGDIPEGYSVSREKKERFSLILESASTNQTSMYLCATLGWKLFFGSGTQLSVL.

J is TRBJ1-5 and V is TRBV21-1; whether TRBD1, the table's D call, matches the DNA was not checked. TRBV21-1 is classified as a pseudogene. The CDR3 is made up of 17 amino acids. CDR3 amino acids: CASSKEWVRQGAKPQHF. In DNA form, the CDR3 reads TGTGCCAGCAGCAAAGAATGGGTTAGACAGGGGGCAAAGCCCCAGCATTTT.

This clone came up a few times. The genes are TRBV18 and TRBJ1-5; D remains unclear. CDR1 KGHSH and CDR2 LQKENI come from the germline V gene. V lost 2 bases, J lost 3 bases, and 11 bases lay in between. The CDR3 runs to 15 residues. In DNA form, the CDR3 reads TGTGCCAGCTCACCATCGGCACCCTCCAATCAGCCCCAGCATTTT. Protein: CASSPSAPSNQPQHF. Together with reference TRBV18 and TRBJ1-5, the CDR3 gives the full variable domain: NAGVMQNPRHLVRRRGQEARLRCSPMKGHSHVYWYRQLPEEGLKFMVYLQKENIIDESGMPKERFSAEFPKEGPSILRIQQVVRGDSAAYFCASSPSAPSNQPQHFGDGTRLSIL.

The CDR3 region is CASSSGQGPGETQYF. CDR3 sequence (DNA): TGTGCCAGCAGCTCGGGACAGGGGCCGGGGGAGACCCAGTACTTC. The chain joins TRBV5-6 to TRBJ2-5; TRBD1 matches at 10 bases. CDR3 size: 15 residues. V was clipped by 3 bases and J by 5 bases; unmatched bases: 7. CDR1 is SGHDT and CDR2 is YYEEEE in the germline V gene.

The chain uses TRBV7-9 and TRBJ1-2, with D unresolved. The CDR3 spans 11 residues. Per germline, CDR1 SEHNR and CDR2 FQNEAQ (reference sequence). Trimming took off 6 bases at V and 3 bases at J, with 5 bases between the two ends. The CDR3 protein is CASSTYYGYTF. In nucleotides, the CDR3 is TGTGCCAGCAGTACTTACTATGGCTACACCTTC.

This chain uses TRBV5-4 with TRBJ1-4, with a tentative D call TRBD1 (6 bases). The CDR3 spans 15 residues. The germline V and J ends were trimmed by 4 bases and 2 bases, with 12 bases remaining between them. Germline loops: CDR1 SGHNT, CDR2 YYREEE (reference sequence). The CDR3: CASSRGGATNEKLFF. CDR3 nucleotide sequence: TGTGCCAGCAGCCGGGGGGGGGCTACTAATGAAAAACTGTTTTTT.

The chain recombines TRBV7-2 with TRBJ1-2; 12 bases align to TRBD1. The trim removed 1 base at V and 8 bases at J, leaving 8 bases unmatched. Germline CDR1 reads SGHTA; CDR2 reads FQGNSA. This CDR3 is built from 16 residues. CDR3 region: CASSLGVGQGASGYTF. The CDR3 bases are TGTGCCAGCAGCTTAGGCGTGGGACAGGGGGCGAGCGGCTACACCTTC.

This chain joins TRBV11-2 and TRBJ1-2; TRBD1 matches at 7 bases. V trimming: 1 base; J trimming: 8 bases; junction bases outside the gene matches: 10. CDR3 length: 15 amino acids. Germline V gives CDR1 SGHAT, CDR2 FQNNGV. The CDR3 sequence: CASSLALTGFGGYTF. CDR3 DNA: TGTGCCAGCAGCTTAGCCCTGACAGGGTTCGGCGGCTACACCTTC.

This clone was seen a single time. This sequence joins TRBV29-1 and TRBJ2-1, with a tentative D call TRBD1 (6 bases). Germline V gene data show CDR1 as SQVTM and CDR2 as ANQGSEA. The CDR3 sequence is 12 residues long. Trimming took 3 bases from V and 6 from J, leaving 9 bases between them. CDR3 nucleotide sequence: TGCAGCGTTGATCCCAGGGGCAATGAGCAGTTCTTC. Its protein product is CSVDPRGNEQFF.

V is TRBV7-2 and J is TRBJ2-4; 7 bases match TRBD1. The V gene's germline CDR1 is SGHTA and CDR2 FQGNSA. The V gene end was trimmed by 5 bases and the J gene end by 4 bases; junction bases not matched to a gene: 2. This CDR3 contains 13 residues. The CDR3 reads CASSGQVKNIQYF. CDR3 DNA sequence: TGTGCCAGCAGCGGACAGGTTAAAAACATTCAGTACTTC.

The chain carries TRBV7-9 and TRBJ1-4; a possible D gene is TRBD1 (6 bases). Germline CDR1 and CDR2: SEHNR and FQNEAQ (reference sequence). V was cut by 6 bases and J by 2 bases, with 10 bases left in between. There are 14 residues in the CDR3. As DNA, the CDR3 is TGTGCCAGCAGATTACAGGGTACTAATGAAAAACTGTTTTTT. It is translated as CASRLQGTNEKLFF.

The chain employs TRBV7-2 and TRBJ1-3; D possibly corresponds to TRBD1 (6 bases). The V gene's germline CDR1 is SGHTA and CDR2 FQGNSA. The CDR3 spans 15 residues. The V end lost 5 bases, the J end lost 4 bases, and 15 bases lay between the germline ends. CDR3 sequence: CASSLQSGGGNTIYF. CDR3 coding DNA: TGTGCCAGCAGCCTACAGTCCGGGGGCGGAAACACCATATATTTT.

The J gene is TRBJ2-2, the V gene TRBV25-1, with TRBD2 identical over 7 bases. This CDR3 has 14 residues. The junction had 9 bases not matched to a gene; V was cut back by 6 bases and J by 8 bases. The germline CDR1 and CDR2 sequences are MGHDK and SYGVNS. Here the CDR3 reads CASRPIGGLGELFF. CDR3 DNA: TGTGCCAGCAGACCCATCGGGGGGTTGGGGGAGCTGTTTTTT.